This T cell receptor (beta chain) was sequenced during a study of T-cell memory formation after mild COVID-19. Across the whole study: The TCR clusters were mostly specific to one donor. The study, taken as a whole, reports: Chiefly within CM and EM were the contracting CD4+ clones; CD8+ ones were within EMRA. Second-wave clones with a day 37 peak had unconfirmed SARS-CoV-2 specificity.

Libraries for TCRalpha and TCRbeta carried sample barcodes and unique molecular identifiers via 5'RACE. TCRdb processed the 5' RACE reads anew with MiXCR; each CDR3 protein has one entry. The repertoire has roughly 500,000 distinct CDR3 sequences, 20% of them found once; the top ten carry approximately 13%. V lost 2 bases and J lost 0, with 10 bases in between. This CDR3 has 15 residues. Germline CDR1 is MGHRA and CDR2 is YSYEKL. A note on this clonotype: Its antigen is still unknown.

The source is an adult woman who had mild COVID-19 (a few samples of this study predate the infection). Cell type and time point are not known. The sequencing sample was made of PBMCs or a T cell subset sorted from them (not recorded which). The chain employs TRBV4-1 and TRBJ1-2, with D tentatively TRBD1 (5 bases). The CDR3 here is CASSQRDGPNYGYTF. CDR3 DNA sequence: TGCGCCAGCAGCCAAAGGGACGGCCCTAACTATGGCTACACCTTC.